This is a list of T cell receptor beta chains from one sample in a study of CD8 T cells in ankylosing spondylitis. In TCRdb, the 5' RACE reads were re-called with MiXCR into one record per CDR3 protein. Here the sample spans 350,000 to 450,000 distinct CDR3 sequences, roughly 25% being singletons. The sequenced sample was blood, either unsorted or a sorted T cell fraction (not recorded which). These receptors were collected from a male donor with ankylosing spondylitis. Each CDR3 is given with its conserved first and last residue. Fields, in order: D gene, V gene, clone size, J gene, CDR3 protein, CDR3 DNA. A D gene is named only where the DNA matches it firmly. Rows give clone size only sometimes, using once, few, many, or a class for an expanded clone.

>.|TRBV20-1|few|TRBJ1-1
CSATRWTNTEAFF
TGCAGTGCTACCCGATGGACGAACACTGAAGCTTTCTTT
>.|TRBV28|few|TRBJ1-1
CASTTNTEAFF
TGTGCCAGCACCACGAACACTGAAGCTTTCTTT
>TRBD1|TRBV25-1|.|TRBJ2-2
CASIDRGETGELFF
TGTGCCAGCATAGACAGGGGTGAAACCGGGGAGCTGTTTTTT
>TRBD2|TRBV29-1|few|TRBJ2-4
CSVGAGERVIQYF
TGCAGCGTGGGAGCGGGAGAGAGGGTCATTCAGTACTTC
>TRBD1|TRBV5-1|few|TRBJ2-1
CASTPTGGPYNEQFF
TGCGCCAGCACACCGACAGGGGGGCCCTACAATGAGCAGTTCTTC
>.|TRBV3-1|.|TRBJ2-3
CASSQGTKGLTDTQYF
TGTGCCAGCAGCCAAGGGACCAAGGGTCTCACAGATACGCAGTATTTT
>.|TRBV11-2|many|TRBJ2-3
CASSLEVASKVYF
TGTGCCAGCAGCTTAGAAGTCGCCAGTAAGGTGTATTTT
>TRBD1|TRBV7-2|.|TRBJ1-4
CASRVDRANEKLFF
TGTGCCAGCAGGGTCGACAGGGCTAATGAAAAACTGTTTTTT
>.|TRBV3-1|.|TRBJ1-2
CASSQEISSLYGYTF
TGTGCCAGCAGCCAAGAAATCAGCTCCCTCTATGGCTACACCTTC
>.|TRBV7-2|.|TRBJ2-3
CASSLRASLGTDTQYF
TGTGCCAGCAGCTTACGGGCTAGCCTAGGGACAGATACGCAGTATTTT
>TRBD1|TRBV29-1|many|TRBJ1-5
CSVSRGRGQPQHF
TGCAGCGTGTCCAGGGGGCGCGGGCAGCCCCAGCATTTT
>TRBD1|TRBV18|few|TRBJ2-7
CASSPPGQDYEQYF
TGTGCCAGCTCACCACCGGGACAGGATTACGAGCAGTACTTC
>.|TRBV14|.|TRBJ2-7
CASSQGTVTYEQYF
TGTGCCAGCAGCCAAGGGACAGTGACCTACGAGCAGTACTTC
>.|TRBV29-1|few|TRBJ2-5
CSVEDTQKETQYF
TGCAGCGTTGAAGACACCCAAAAAGAGACCCAGTACTTC
>.|TRBV4-1|few|TRBJ1-3
CASSQAGGSGNTIYF
TGCGCCAGCAGCCAAGCCGGGGGATCGGGAAACACCATATATTTT
>TRBD1|TRBV2|many|TRBJ1-1
CASSVDRANTEAFF
TGTGCCAGCAGCGTGGACAGGGCAAACACTGAAGCTTTCTTT
>.|TRBV10-3|few|TRBJ1-2
CAISGTGVDHGYTF
TGTGCCATCAGTGGCACTGGGGTCGACCATGGCTACACCTTC
>.|TRBV5-1|.|TRBJ1-5
CASRGDPRLPQHF
TGCGCCAGCAGAGGTGACCCCCGCCTGCCCCAGCATTTT
>.|TRBV5-1|.|TRBJ2-7
CASSSERTYEQYF
TGCGCCAGCAGCTCAGAGAGAACCTACGAGCAGTACTTC
>.|TRBV7-2|.|TRBJ2-2
CASSRDKFHRGELFF
TGTGCCAGCAGCCGTGACAAGTTCCACCGAGGGGAGCTGTTTTTT
>.|TRBV24-1|many|TRBJ1-1
CATSDGGQLVEAFF
TGTGCCACCAGTGACGGCGGGCAACTCGTGGAAGCTTTCTTT
>.|TRBV20-1|.|TRBJ1-1
CSARGQFIVAFF
TGCAGTGCTAGAGGACAGTTTATCGTAGCTTTCTTT
>.|TRBV7-2|few|TRBJ2-3
CASSLYSRFTDTQYF
TGTGCCAGCAGCTTATATTCCAGGTTCACAGATACGCAGTATTTT
>.|TRBV7-8|many|TRBJ2-7
CASSLGPDFSYEQYF
TGTGCCAGCAGCTTAGGCCCCGACTTTTCCTACGAGCAGTACTTC
>TRBD1|TRBV20-1|.|TRBJ1-6
CSASATGTGDDSPLHF
TGCAGTGCTAGCGCCACGGGGACAGGGGACGATTCACCCCTCCACTTT
>TRBD2|TRBV24-1|few|TRBJ2-5
CATSDTGLAGDQETQYF
TGTGCCACCAGTGATACCGGACTAGCGGGAGACCAAGAGACCCAGTACTTC
>.|TRBV20-1|.|TRBJ2-5
CSASTQGRETQYF
TGCAGTGCTAGTACCCAGGGTAGGGAGACCCAGTACTTC
>.|TRBV18|few|TRBJ2-2
CASSPQDRPLNTGELFF
TGTGCCAGCTCACCACAGGACAGACCTTTGAACACCGGGGAGCTGTTTTTT
>TRBD2|TRBV28|.|TRBJ2-1
CASSFPTSGRHNEQFF
TGTGCCAGCAGTTTCCCGACTAGCGGGAGGCACAATGAGCAGTTCTTC
>.|TRBV7-6|many|TRBJ2-5
CASSRQEETQYF
TGTGCCAGCAGCCGACAGGAGGAGACCCAGTACTTC
>TRBD2|TRBV18|.|TRBJ2-1
CASSRGYEQFF
TGTGCCAGCTCGCGGGGGTATGAGCAGTTCTTC
>TRBD1|TRBV4-2|few|TRBJ1-5
CASSPPGQANQPQHF
TGTGCCAGCAGCCCTCCGGGACAGGCAAATCAGCCCCAGCATTTT
>.|TRBV20-1|.|TRBJ2-3
CSTSPTDTQYF
TGCAGTACGAGTCCCACAGATACGCAGTATTTT
>.|TRBV20-1|.|TRBJ2-3
CSLERDPRGTDTQYF
TGCAGCCTCGAACGGGATCCCCGGGGCACAGATACGCAGTATTTT
>.|TRBV2|few|TRBJ1-4
CASSYVEEKLFF
TGTGCCAGCAGTTACGTTGAGGAAAAACTGTTTTTT
>.|TRBV20-1|.|TRBJ2-1
CSATSWDEQFF
TGCAGTGCTACTAGCTGGGATGAGCAGTTCTTC
>TRBD2|TRBV3-1|few|TRBJ2-1
CASSQAPRGRANEQFF
TGTGCCAGCAGCCAAGCCCCTCGCGGGAGGGCTAATGAGCAGTTCTTC